The TCR beta chain under discussion was sequenced for a study of blood T cell repertoires in COVID-19. The wider study: PBMCs, B-cell-depleted T cells, or T cells were the source of the cDNA or gDNA that made up the material.

Original processing methods: Estimates of nucleated cell counts were drawn from the amplification of reference gene primers. The table came from immunoSEQ multiplex PCR; TCRdb's copy has only in-frame clones and leaves some out. That table gives V, J and clone size, and the DNA gave D and trimming. The sample carries approximately 110,000 clones, 69% recorded once. A few counts support this clone. The length of the CDR3 is 13 residues. Germline lookup yields CDR1 SGHNT and CDR2 YENEEA. Trimming removed 0 bases from V and 10 bases from J, with 7 bases in between. The chain carries TRBV11-3 and TRBJ1-6; D is ambiguous. The sequenced material came from peripheral blood. This TCR derives from an older man with acute or convalescent COVID-19. CDR3 DNA: TGTGCCAGCAGCTTAGATAGCGGATCACCCCTCCACTTT. Protein: CASSLDSGSPLHF.